The rows below give T cell receptor beta chains drawn from one sample of a study of graft-versus-host responses after intestinal transplantation. These TCRs are of unknown antigen specificity. Sequencing used immunoSEQ multiplex PCR; TCRdb keeps in-frame clones, though not all of them. The top ten clones hold around 7.6% of a sample with over 65,000 clones, around 90% of them seen once. The source material was unstimulated CD8+ T cells sorted from spleen or lymph node cells, sampled before transplant. These receptors were collected from a human donor who was the organ donor for an intestinal transplant. CDR3s include the opening cysteine and the closing phenylalanine or tryptophan. The D gene is left open where the match is weak. Size is omitted from some rows. Given values are once, few, many or a class for expanded clones.

once	TRBV27	TRBD1	TRBJ2-7	TGTGCCAGCAGCCAAGCAGGGGGCCACGAGCAGTACTTC	CASSQAGGHEQYF
.	TRBV4-1	.	TRBJ2-7	TGCGCCAGCAGCCAAATCTCGGGGTGGGCCTACGAGCAGTACTTC	CASSQISGWAYEQYF
.	TRBV6-1	TRBD1	TRBJ1-1	TGTGCCAGCAGTTGGACAGGGGGCGGGAACACTGAAGCTTTCTTT	CASSWTGGGNTEAFF
.	TRBV28	TRBD1	TRBJ1-1	TGTGCCAGCACCCGGGACAGTTTCTACAGTGAAGCTTTCTTT	CASTRDSFYSEAFF
once	TRBV6-1	.	TRBJ1-6	TGTGCCAGCAGTGAAGAGGTGTCCGAACAACCGATTAATTCACCCCTCCACTTT	CASSEEVSEQPINSPLHF
once	TRBV13	.	TRBJ2-3	TGTGCCAGCAGCTTAGCAGGGCAGACTTTACTTAGCACAGATACGCAGTATTTT	CASSLAGQTLLSTDTQYF
.	TRBV30	TRBD1	TRBJ1-4	TGTGCCTGGAGCTCGGACAGGGGGCCTGAAAAACTGTTTTTT	CAWSSDRGPEKLFF
.	TRBV10-3	.	TRBJ1-5	TGTGCCATCAGTGACAGGGCGGACGGTTCCTATGATCCCCAGCATTTT	CAISDRADGSYDPQHF
.	TRBV14	.	TRBJ2-7	TGTGCCAGCAGCCAAGATCTGTCAATCTACGAGCAGTACTTC	CASSQDLSIYEQYF
once	TRBV11-2	.	TRBJ1-1	TGTGCCAGCAGCTTATTTCGTGGGAGGGGTTGGGGCACTGAAGCTTTCTTT	CASSLFRGRGWGTEAFF
.	TRBV5-4	TRBD1	TRBJ1-5	TGTGCCAGCAGCGCGGATGCAGGGGGCGCCGGGCAGCCCCAGCATTTT	CASSADAGGAGQPQHF
.	TRBV10-1	TRBD1	TRBJ2-7	TGCGCCAGCAGTGAGTGGACAGGGGGCTACGAGCAGTACTTC	CASSEWTGGYEQYF
.	TRBV30	TRBD2	TRBJ2-7	TGTGCCTGGAGCGGGCTAGCGGGAGCCGGCTACGAGCAGTACTTC	CAWSGLAGAGYEQYF
.	TRBV4-1	.	TRBJ1-3	TGCGCCAGCAGCCAAGATGGCGGGGTACGGGAAGGAAACACCATATATTTT	CASSQDGGVREGNTIYF
.	TRBV7-9	.	TRBJ2-5	TGTGCCAGCAGCCAGGGTCTAGAGACCCAGTACTTC	CASSQGLETQYF
.	TRBV12-2	.	TRBJ1-1	TGTGCAAGTCGCTTAGCCGGAGGCGGGGAAGCTTTCTTT	CASRLAGGGEAFF
.	TRBV7-2	.	TRBJ1-2	TGTGCCAGCAGCCCTCCAGCCAACTATGGCTACACCTTC	CASSPPANYGYTF
.	TRBV30	TRBD2	TRBJ2-7	TGTGCCTGGAGACGGCTAGCGGCCTACGAGCAGTACTTC	CAWRRLAAYEQYF
.	TRBV27	TRBD2	TRBJ2-5	TGTGCCAGCAGTTTATCGGCAGCGGGGAACCAAGAGACCCAGTACTTC	CASSLSAAGNQETQYF
few	TRBV2	.	TRBJ1-3	TGTGCCAGCACAGGGAGTGGAAACACCATATATTTT	CASTGSGNTIYF
.	TRBV2	.	TRBJ1-4	TGTGCCAGCAGCTGGACAGAGAATGAAAAACTGTTTTTT	CASSWTENEKLFF
.	TRBV5-1	.	TRBJ2-7	TGCGCCAGCAGCTCCGACTCCTACGAGCAGTACTTC	CASSSDSYEQYF
.	TRBV21-1	.	TRBJ2-1	TGTGCCAGCAGCAAGACTAGCGGGGGCCCGAATGAGCAGTTCTTC	CASSKTSGGPNEQFF
.	TRBV2	.	TRBJ1-2	TGTGCCAGCAGTGAGGAGGCCGCTGGGGGTTCAAACTATGGCTACACCTTC	CASSEEAAGGSNYGYTF
once	TRBV4-1	.	TRBJ1-1	TGCGCCAGCAGCCCAGGCCGGGGCACTGAAGCTTTCTTT	CASSPGRGTEAFF
once	TRBV5-6	.	TRBJ1-2	TGTGCCAGCAGCCGAGGACTCAGCGAGAACTATGGCTACACCTTC	CASSRGLSENYGYTF
.	TRBV6-5	.	TRBJ1-1	TGTGCCAGCAGTTACTCGGGGGGGACTAGTTACACTGAAGCTTTCTTT	CASSYSGGTSYTEAFF
.	TRBV11-2	TRBD2	TRBJ2-3	TGTGCCAGCAGCTTAGACGGTTCGGGGGGACGCACAGATACGCAGTATTTT	CASSLDGSGGRTDTQYF
.	TRBV19	TRBD1	TRBJ1-4	TGTGCCAGTAGTAACATGCCGGGACAGATAAATGAAAAACTGTTTTTT	CASSNMPGQINEKLFF
.	TRBV10-3	TRBD1	TRBJ1-6	TGTGCCATCAGGGGACAGGGTAATTCACCCCTCCACTTT	CAIRGQGNSPLHF
.	TRBV4-2	TRBD1	TRBJ1-1	TGTGCCAGCAGCCAACCGAAGGGACAGGGGGAGAACACTGAAGCTTTCTTT	CASSQPKGQGENTEAFF
.	TRBV6-5	.	TRBJ1-5	TGTGCCAGCAGTTACGGGGGGGGACCCCAGCATTTT	CASSYGGGPQHF
.	TRBV7-6	.	TRBJ1-1	TGTGCCAGCAGCTTAACCCCCAGGGGAGGGGATACTGAAGCTTTCTTT	CASSLTPRGGDTEAFF
.	TRBV29-1	.	TRBJ1-2	TGCAGCGTTGACCCCGTCGGCGTATTC	CSVDPVGVF
.	TRBV27	TRBD1	TRBJ1-2	TGTGCCAGCAGTCCGGGGACAGGACCTAACTATGGCTACACCTTC	CASSPGTGPNYGYTF
few	TRBV7-9	.	TRBJ1-4	TGTGCCAGCAGCCAAAACAGGTTTAATGAAAAACTGTTTTTT	CASSQNRFNEKLFF
.	TRBV9	.	TRBJ2-3	TGTGCCAGCAGCGTAGTAGAGTCTTGGGACACAGATACGCAGTATTTT	CASSVVESWDTDTQYF
.	TRBV7-9	.	TRBJ2-5	TGTGCCAGCAGCCAGGGACTTTCCGGCGATGAGACCCAGTACTTC	CASSQGLSGDETQYF
.	TRBV14	TRBD1	TRBJ1-2	TGTGCCAGCAGCCAAATTCATTTCCCGGGACAGGGTTACTACACCTTC	CASSQIHFPGQGYYTF
.	TRBV5-6	TRBD2	TRBJ2-3	TGTGCCAGCAGCTTAGCGGGAGGGCCTCTCCCAGATACGCAGTATTTT	CASSLAGGPLPDTQYF
.	TRBV18	.	TRBJ1-2	TGTGCCAGCTCACCCACCGGCGGGGGTAACTATGGCTACACCTTC	CASSPTGGGNYGYTF
.	TRBV29-1	TRBD1	TRBJ2-7	TGCAGCGTTGAAACAGGGACAGAGATTTACGAGCAGTACTTC	CSVETGTEIYEQYF
.	TRBV10-3	.	TRBJ2-7	TGTGCCATCAGTGAGTCTGCGATCTACGAGCAGTACTTC	CAISESAIYEQYF
once	TRBV2	TRBD1	TRBJ1-5	TGTGCCAGCAGCGGACAGGGGGCGCGGTATCAGCCCCAGCATTTT	CASSGQGARYQPQHF
.	TRBV27	.	TRBJ1-6	TGCGCCAGCAGTTCCATTCCAGGCCCTACCCTACCCCTCCACTTT	CASSSIPGPTLPLHF